The entry below gives a single TCR beta chain sequence along with its context. Treatment described: oral pan-JAK inhibitor, 5-10 mg twice daily. The V and J ends lost 5 bases and 3 bases respectively, with 17 bases between them. CDR1 and CDR2 from the germline V gene are SEHNR and FQNEAQ (reference sequence). The CDR3 has 15 residues. The data belong to a study of CD8+ T cells in alopecia areata. Once RNA had been extracted, it was reverse transcribed into cDNA to act as the sequencing template. Assay: immunoSEQ multiplex PCR; the TCRdb copy retains only in-frame clones and omits some. The sample records fewer than 350,000 clones, 58% being singletons.

The V gene is TRBV7-9, the J gene TRBJ2-7, with D perhaps given as TRBD1 or TRBD2 (5 bases each). The receptor was derived from a human donor with alopecia areata. The sequencing used CD4+ T cells sorted from blood, collected at week 24, from a patient treated with tofacitinib. CDR3 coding DNA: TGTGCCAGCAGCCCTTTATTAGGGGAGAACTACGAGCAGTACTTC. Its protein product is CASSPLLGENYEQYF.